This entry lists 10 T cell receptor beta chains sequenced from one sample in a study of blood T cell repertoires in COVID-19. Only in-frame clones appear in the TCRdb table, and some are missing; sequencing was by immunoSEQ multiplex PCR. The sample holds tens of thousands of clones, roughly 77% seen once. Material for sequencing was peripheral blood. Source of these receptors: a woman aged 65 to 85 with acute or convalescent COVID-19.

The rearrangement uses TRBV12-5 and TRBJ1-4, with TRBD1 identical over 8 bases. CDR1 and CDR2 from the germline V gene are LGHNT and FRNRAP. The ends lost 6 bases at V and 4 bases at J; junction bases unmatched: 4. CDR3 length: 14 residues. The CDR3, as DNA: TGTGCTAGTGGACTAGGACAGGGTAATGAAAAACTGTTTTTT. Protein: CASGLGQGNEKLFF. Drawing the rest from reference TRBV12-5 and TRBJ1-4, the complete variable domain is DARVTQTPRHKVTEMGQEVTMRCQPILGHNTVFWYRQTMMQGLELLAYFRNRAPLDDSGMPKDRFSAEMPDATLATLKIQPSEPRDSAVYFCASGLGQGNEKLFFGSGTQLSVL.

CDR3 nucleotides: TGTGCCAGCAGTGAAGCGCTTCGGGGCTATGGCTACACCTTC. Its protein product is CASSEALRGYGYTF. V is TRBV6-1 and J is TRBJ1-2; D remains unclear. Germline V gene sequence: CDR1 MNHNS, CDR2 SASEGT. CDR3 length: 14 residues. Trimming removed 0 bases at V and 4 bases at J, with 9 bases between.

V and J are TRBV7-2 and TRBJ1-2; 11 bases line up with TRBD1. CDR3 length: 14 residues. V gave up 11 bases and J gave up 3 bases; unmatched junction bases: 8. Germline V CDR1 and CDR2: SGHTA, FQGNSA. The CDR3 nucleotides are TGTGCCCTTCTCCTGGGACAGGGGGACTATGGCTACACCTTC. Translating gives CALLLGQGDYGYTF.

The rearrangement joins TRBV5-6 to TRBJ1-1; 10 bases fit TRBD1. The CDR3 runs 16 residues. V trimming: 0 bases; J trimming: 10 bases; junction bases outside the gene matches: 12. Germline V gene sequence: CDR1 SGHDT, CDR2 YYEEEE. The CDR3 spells CASSLAGDRGPVAAFF. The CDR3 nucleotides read TGTGCCAGCAGCTTGGCGGGGGACAGGGGCCCGGTGGCAGCTTTCTTT. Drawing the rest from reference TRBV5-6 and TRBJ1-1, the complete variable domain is DAGVTQSPTHLIKTRGQQVTLRCSPKSGHDTVSWYQQALGQGPQFIFQYYEEEERQRGNFPDRFSGHQFPNYSSELNVNALLLGDSALYLCASSLAGDRGPVAAFFGQGTRLTVV.

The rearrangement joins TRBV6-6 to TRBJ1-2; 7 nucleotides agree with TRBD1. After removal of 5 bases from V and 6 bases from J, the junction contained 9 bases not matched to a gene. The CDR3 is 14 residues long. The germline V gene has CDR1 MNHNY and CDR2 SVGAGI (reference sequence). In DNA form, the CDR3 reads TGTGCCAGCAGTCGAGGGGGCGCCGGGGATGGCTACACCTTC. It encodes CASSRGGAGDGYTF.

The CDR3: CSVDTGTDTQYF. DNA of the CDR3: TGCAGCGTTGACACAGGTACAGATACGCAGTATTTT. The chain combines TRBV29-1 with TRBJ2-3, with D possibly matching TRBD1 (5 bases). V lost 3 bases to trimming and J lost 3 bases, with 7 bases between them. The CDR3 sequence is 12 residues long. CDR1 is SQVTM, CDR2 ANQGSEA, per germline.

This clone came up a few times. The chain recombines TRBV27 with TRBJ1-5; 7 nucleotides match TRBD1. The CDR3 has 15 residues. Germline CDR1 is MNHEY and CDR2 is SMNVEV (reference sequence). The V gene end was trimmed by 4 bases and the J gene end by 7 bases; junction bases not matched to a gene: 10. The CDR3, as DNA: TGTGCCAGCAGTTCGACAGGGTGGGTTGGGCAGCCCCAGCATTTT. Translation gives CASSSTGWVGQPQHF.

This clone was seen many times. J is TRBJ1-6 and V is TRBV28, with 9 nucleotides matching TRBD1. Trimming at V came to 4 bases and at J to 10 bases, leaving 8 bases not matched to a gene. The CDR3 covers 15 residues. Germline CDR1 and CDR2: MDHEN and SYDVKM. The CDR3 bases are TGTGCCAGCAGTTCCGGGACAGGGCTAGGATCACCCCTCCACTTT. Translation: CASSSGTGLGSPLHF.

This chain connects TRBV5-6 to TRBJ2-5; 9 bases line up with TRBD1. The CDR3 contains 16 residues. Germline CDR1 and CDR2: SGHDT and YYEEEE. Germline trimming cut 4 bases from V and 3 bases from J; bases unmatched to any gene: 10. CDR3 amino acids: CASSQGTGRGEETQYF. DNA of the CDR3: TGTGCCAGCAGCCAGGGGACAGGGCGCGGAGAAGAGACCCAGTACTTC.

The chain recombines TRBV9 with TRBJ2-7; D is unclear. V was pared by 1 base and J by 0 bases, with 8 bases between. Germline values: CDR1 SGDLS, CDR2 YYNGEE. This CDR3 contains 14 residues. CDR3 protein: CASSVTYYSYEQYF. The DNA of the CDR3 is TGTGCCAGCAGCGTAACCTACTACTCCTACGAGCAGTACTTC.